These 18 T cell receptor beta chains were sequenced from one sample in a study of blood T cell repertoires in COVID-19. The repertoire was sequenced with immunoSEQ multiplex PCR; TCRdb's copy has only in-frame clones and lacks some. The sample includes under 80,000 clones, more than 85% of them seen just once. What was sequenced was peripheral blood. All receptors come from a man aged 70-80 years with active or convalescent COVID-19.

The CDR3 here is CASRGDRGNQPQHF. The CDR3 region has the DNA TGTGCCAGCAGAGGGGACAGGGGAAATCAGCCCCAGCATTTT. V and J are TRBV6-5 and TRBJ1-5; 10 bases are shared with TRBD1. From germline, CDR1 is MNHEY and CDR2 SVGAGI. V trimming: 6 bases; J trimming: 4 bases; junction bases outside the gene matches: 3. CDR3 size: 14 residues.

The rearrangement uses TRBV28 and TRBJ1-2; 8 positions agree with TRBD1. From germline, CDR1 is MDHEN and CDR2 SYDVKM. The CDR3 is made up of 15 amino acids. The ends lost 2 bases at V and 5 bases at J; junction bases unmatched: 7. The CDR3 is CASSLAGGGGYGYTF. The CDR3 DNA reads as TGTGCCAGCAGTTTAGCAGGGGGCGGAGGTTATGGCTACACCTTC.

The chain has TRBV5-1 and TRBJ1-1, with 10 bases fitting TRBD1. Trimming removed 4 bases from V and 1 base from J; junction bases left unmatched: 4. The CDR3 runs 15 residues. CDR1 SGHRS and CDR2 YFSETQ come from the germline V gene. CDR3 coding DNA: TGCGCCAGCAGCATAAGGACAGGGGGGAACACTGAAGCTTTCTTT. It translates to CASSIRTGGNTEAFF.

The rearrangement links TRBV28 to TRBJ2-7, with a weak D call TRBD1 (5 bases). V shed 6 bases and J shed 7 bases, with 16 bases lying between them. The CDR3 contains 13 residues. Per the germline V gene, CDR1 is MDHEN and CDR2 is SYDVKM. The CDR3 spells CASSRPRAREQYF. As DNA, the CDR3 is TGTGCCAGCAGCCGACCCAGGGCGCGGGAGCAGTACTTC.

V and J are TRBV6-4 and TRBJ1-5; D possibly corresponds to TRBD1 (6 bases). Germline CDR1 MRHNA, CDR2 SNTAGT. The CDR3 is 15 residues long. The V end was cut by 7 bases, the J end by 3 bases, with 16 bases between. The CDR3 sequence: CASKYLRDINQPQHF. CDR3 nucleotide sequence: TGTGCCAGCAAATATCTCCGGGACATCAATCAGCCCCAGCATTTT.

This clone occurred once. The rearrangement uses TRBV27 and TRBJ1-5; no definite D call. This CDR3 region has 14 residues. Trimming removed 6 bases at V and 5 bases at J, with 14 bases between. Germline values: CDR1 MNHEY, CDR2 SMNVEV (reference sequence). For the CDR3, the DNA is TGTGCCAGCAGAATGACACGGTTAGATCAGCCCCAGCATTTT. Amino acids: CASRMTRLDQPQHF.

The chain's CDR3 is CASSLNPGTPSTDTQYF. The CDR3 DNA sequence: TGTGCCAGCAGCTTAAACCCAGGGACTCCTAGCACAGATACGCAGTATTTT. This chain joins TRBV7-2 and TRBJ2-3; a weak D match, TRBD2 (6 bases). The germline V and J ends were trimmed by 2 bases and 0 bases, with 15 bases remaining between them. CDR1 and CDR2 from the germline V gene are SGHTA and FQGNSA. The length of the CDR3 is 17 residues.

This clone turned up a few times. The V gene is TRBV18, the J gene TRBJ1-1; TRBD1 matches 7 bases. V lost 5 bases and J lost 9; bases outside the gene matches: 6. CDR3 length: 12 residues. Looked up from germline, CDR1 is KGHSH and CDR2 is LQKENI. CDR3 nucleotides: TGTGCCAGCTCATCGACAGGGCGTCAAGCTTTCTTT. Protein product: CASSSTGRQAFF.

The rearrangement joins TRBV9 to TRBJ1-2, with 7 bases identical to TRBD1. After removal of 0 bases from V and 7 bases from J, the junction contained 6 bases not matched to a gene. Germline CDR1 SGDLS, CDR2 YYNGEE. CDR3 length equals 14 residues. As DNA, the CDR3 is TGTGCCAGCAGCGTAGGAAAGGGGGCGGGTGGCTACACCTTC. Translated: CASSVGKGAGGYTF. Full variable domain (remainder filled in from reference TRBV9 and TRBJ1-2): DSGVTQTPKHLITATGQRVTLRCSPRSGDLSVYWYQQSLDQGLQFLIQYYNGEERAKGNILERFSAQQFPDLHSELNLSSLELGDSALYFCASSVGKGAGGYTFGSGTRLTVV.

The rearrangement joins TRBV30 to TRBJ2-5; no clear D gene. Trimming cost V 1 base and J 5 bases, with 8 bases left between them. Per the germline V gene, CDR1 is GTSNPN and CDR2 is SVGIG (reference sequence). The CDR3 is made up of 12 amino acids. The chain's CDR3 is CAWSGGSETQYF. In nucleotides, the CDR3 is TGTGCCTGGAGTGGAGGCTCGGAGACCCAGTACTTC.

The chain employs TRBV5-4 and TRBJ2-3, with 14 bases identical to TRBD2. Germline CDR1 and CDR2: SGHNT and YYREEE (reference sequence). V gave up 4 bases and J gave up 5 bases; unmatched junction bases: 3. The CDR3 is made up of 15 amino acids. The DNA of the CDR3 is TGTGCCAGCAGCCCGGGACTAGCGGGAGTAGATACGCAGTATTTT. It is translated as CASSPGLAGVDTQYF. The whole variable domain, filled in from reference TRBV5-4 and TRBJ2-3, reads ETGVTQSPTHLIKTRGQQVTLRCSSQSGHNTVSWYQQALGQGPQFIFQYYREEENGRGNFPPRFSGLQFPNYSSELNVNALELDDSALYLCASSPGLAGVDTQYFGPGTRLTVL.

This clone was recorded only once. The J gene is TRBJ2-7, the V gene TRBV28; 8 bases are a match to TRBD1. The CDR3 totals 12 residues. From germline, CDR1 is MDHEN and CDR2 SYDVKM. Trimming at V came to 9 bases and at J to 3 bases, leaving 4 bases not matched to a gene. This chain's CDR3 is CASQGQGYEQYF. CDR3 DNA: TGTGCCAGTCAAGGACAGGGCTACGAGCAGTACTTC.

The V and J genes are TRBV3-1 (or the pseudogene TRBV3-2) and TRBJ2-5, with 11 bases fitting TRBD1. This CDR3 has 16 residues. Trimming took 4 bases from V and 5 from J; bases not matched to a gene: 9. The V gene's germline CDR1 is LGHDT and CDR2 YNNKEL (reference sequence). CDR3 sequence reads: CASSLRGQGARETQYF. The CDR3 DNA is TGTGCCAGCAGCCTCCGAGGACAGGGGGCGAGGGAGACCCAGTACTTC.

This clone was observed a handful of times. One junction end disagrees with the germline gene, perhaps due to a read error. The chain uses TRBV25-1 and TRBJ2-1; the D gene is possibly TRBD1 (5 bases). The CDR3 loop spans 16 amino acids. Germline V gene sequence: CDR1 MGHDK, CDR2 SYGVNS. The CDR3: CATSPGKYYPYNEQFF. CDR3 sequence (DNA): TGTGCCACCAGTCCAGGGAAGTATTACCCATACAATGAGCAGTTCTTC.

This chain uses TRBV11-3 with TRBJ2-1, with TRBD2 matching 10 bases. The CDR3 consists of 17 residues. In germline, CDR1 is SGHNT, CDR2 YENEEA. Trimming cost V 0 bases and J 6 bases; bases outside gene matches: 8. In nucleotides, the CDR3 is TGTGCCAGCAGCTTAGATCACAGGCTAGCGGGAGTCAATGAGCAGTTCTTC. Translated: CASSLDHRLAGVNEQFF.

This clone was seen once. This chain links TRBV9 with TRBJ1-6; D remains unclear. The CDR3 length is 15 residues. The germline V gene has CDR1 SGDLS and CDR2 YYNGEE. V lost 4 bases and J 9 bases, leaving 17 bases between the germline ends. The CDR3: CASSPEGGLVSPLHF. CDR3 DNA: TGTGCCAGCAGCCCGGAGGGTGGCCTGGTTTCACCCCTCCACTTT.

This sequence joins TRBV15 and TRBJ2-1, with D possibly matching TRBD2 (6 bases). CDR1 LNHNV and CDR2 YYDKDF come from the germline V gene (reference sequence). The CDR3 has 16 residues. Trimming shortened V by 0 bases and J by 4 bases, and 13 bases separated the two germline ends. CDR3 sequence reads: CATSRERTSGYNEQFF. As DNA, the CDR3 is TGTGCCACCAGCAGAGAAAGGACAAGCGGGTACAATGAGCAGTTCTTC.

The rearrangement joins TRBV2 to TRBJ2-3; D is unresolved. The CDR3 contains 14 residues. The V end was cut by 3 bases, the J end by 2 bases, with 9 bases between. From germline, CDR1 is SNHLY and CDR2 FYNNEI. The CDR3 nucleotides read TGTGCCAGCAGTGAGAGAGAGAACACAGATACGCAGTATTTT. This sequence encodes CASSERENTDTQYF.